This passage covers 16 T cell receptor beta chains from one sample sequenced in a study of T cells in localized non-small cell lung cancer. Libraries were prepared by immunoSEQ multiplex PCR; TCRdb keeps only in-frame clonotypes and omits some of them. Of about 28,000 clones listed, roughly four fifths are singletons. The specimen comprised peripheral blood mononuclear cells, sampled before any cancer treatment. These receptors were taken from a man between 40 and 69 years old with stage III lung adenocarcinoma.

V is TRBV18 and J is TRBJ2-5; D unclear. The germline V gene encodes CDR1 KGHSH and CDR2 LQKENI. V was shortened by 4 bases and J by 5 bases, with 11 bases between the two germline ends. CDR3 size: 13 residues. The CDR3 reads CASSLDIRETQYF. Written as DNA, the CDR3 is TGTGCCAGCTCACTAGACATTAGGGAGACCCAGTACTTC.

The rearrangement uses TRBV6-1 and TRBJ2-7; possible D gene TRBD1, 8 bases. Germline V gene data show CDR1 as MNHNS and CDR2 as SASEGT. With 1 base removed from V and 1 base from J, the gap between germline ends came to 11 bases. This CDR3 comprises 15 residues. The CDR3 region is CASSEDRGGSYEQYF. The CDR3 DNA sequence: TGTGCCAGCAGTGAAGACAGGGGGGGATCCTACGAGCAGTACTTC.

The V gene is TRBV7-9, the J gene TRBJ2-7; 7 bases line up with TRBD2. V was pared by 5 bases and J by 0 bases, with 10 bases of the junction left unmatched. This CDR3 has 16 amino acids. Looked up from germline, CDR1 is SEHNR and CDR2 is FQNEAQ (reference sequence). This CDR3 is CASSLDFGGSSYEQYF. CDR3 sequence (DNA): TGTGCCAGCAGCCTAGATTTCGGCGGGAGCTCCTACGAGCAGTACTTC.

The chain recombines TRBV5-1 with TRBJ2-1; TRBD1 might be the D (6 bases). The CDR3 is 16 residues long. Germline V gene lookup returns CDR1 SGHRS and CDR2 YFSETQ. The V end was cut by 3 bases, the J end by 1 base, with 14 bases between. The CDR3 is CASSSGGRPSYNEQFF. CDR3 in DNA: TGCGCCAGCAGCTCTGGGGGCAGACCTTCCTACAATGAGCAGTTCTTC.

V usage is TRBV5-1 and J usage is TRBJ2-5; perhaps TRBD2 as D (6 bases). This CDR3 contains 16 residues. CDR1 SGHRS and CDR2 YFSETQ come from the germline V gene. Trimming took off 4 bases at V and 4 bases at J, with 20 bases between the two ends. The chain's CDR3 is CASSRTPGGNGETQYF. CDR3 DNA sequence: TGCGCCAGCAGCCGAACTCCGGGCGGGAATGGAGAGACCCAGTACTTC.

This clone was seen once. As DNA, the CDR3 is TGCGCCAGCAGCACGGGACAGGGTTCCGACGAGCAGTACTTC. Translating gives CASSTGQGSDEQYF. The J gene is TRBJ2-7, the V gene TRBV5-1; 9 bases agree with TRBD1. Germline CDR1 SGHRS, CDR2 YFSETQ. The ends lost 4 bases at V and 5 bases at J; junction bases unmatched: 7. The CDR3 consists of 14 residues.

The V call is TRBV2, the J call TRBJ1-6; D gene uncertain. The CDR3 runs 14 residues. CDR1 is SNHLY, CDR2 FYNNEI, per germline. The germline V and J ends were trimmed by 7 bases and 0 bases, with 7 bases remaining between them. As DNA, the CDR3 is TGTGCCAGCAAAGCAGGCTCCTATAATTCACCCCTCCACTTT. It encodes CASKAGSYNSPLHF.

The J gene is TRBJ2-1, the V gene TRBV9, with a weak D call TRBD2 (5 bases). V lost 4 bases to trimming and J lost 0 bases, with 17 bases between them. The CDR3 extends over 17 amino acids. Germline V lookup: CDR1 SGDLS, CDR2 YYNGEE. CDR3 residues: CASSPRGGSLSYNEQFF. In DNA, the CDR3 is TGTGCCAGCAGCCCCCGGGGTGGATCCCTCTCCTACAATGAGCAGTTCTTC.

The chain employs TRBV4-1 and TRBJ1-2; D is unresolved. This CDR3 is built from 15 residues. CDR1 is MGHRA and CDR2 is YSYEKL in the germline V gene. V lost 5 bases to trimming and J lost 2 bases, with 15 bases between them. CDR3 nucleotide sequence: TGCGCCAGCAGCTTGGGAAGCGAAGGAAACTATGGCTACACCTTC. It translates to CASSLGSEGNYGYTF.

The chain carries TRBV11-2 and TRBJ2-1; a weak D match, TRBD2 (5 bases). Trimming shortened V by 6 bases and J by 8 bases, and 17 bases separated the two germline ends. CDR3 length equals 14 residues. Germline V gives CDR1 SGHAT, CDR2 FQNNGV. CDR3 sequence (DNA): TGTGCCAGCAGGAAGCGAGGGATCGAGGATGAGCAGTTCTTC. Its protein product is CASRKRGIEDEQFF. The complete variable domain, with remaining parts taken from reference TRBV11-2 and TRBJ2-1, reads EAGVAQSPRYKIIEKRQSVAFWCNPISGHATLYWYQQILGQGPKLLIQFQNNGVVDDSQLPKDRFSAERLKGVDSTLKIQPAKLEDSAVYLCASRKRGIEDEQFFGPGTRLTVL.

This chain joins TRBV6-1 and TRBJ1-1; D unclear. Germline lookup yields CDR1 MNHNS and CDR2 SASEGT. The V gene lost 8 bases and the J gene lost 0 bases, with 7 bases spanning the gap. CDR3 length: 12 amino acids. The CDR3 sequence is CASRTVNTEAFF. The CDR3 coding sequence is TGTGCCAGCCGGACGGTGAACACTGAAGCTTTCTTT.

The chain couples TRBV19 to TRBJ1-2; 8 positions match TRBD1. Germline loops: CDR1 LNHDA, CDR2 SQIVND (reference sequence). V gave up 7 bases and J gave up 7 bases; unmatched junction bases: 8. The CDR3 is 13 amino acids. The CDR3 spells CASTSDRAFGYTF. Here the CDR3 DNA reads TGTGCCAGTACCTCGGACAGGGCTTTTGGCTACACCTTC.

This clone was recorded once. The chain links TRBV5-1 to TRBJ2-5; maybe TRBD2 (6 bases). The germline V gene encodes CDR1 SGHRS and CDR2 YFSETQ. The CDR3 spans 14 residues. V was cut by 0 bases and J by 4 bases, with 10 bases left in between. DNA of the CDR3: TGCGCCAGCAGCTTGGGCTGGAGGGGAGAGACCCAGTACTTC. It encodes CASSLGWRGETQYF.

The genes are TRBV5-1 and TRBJ1-4, with TRBD1 identical over 10 bases. After removal of 7 bases from V and 8 bases from J, the junction contained 8 bases not matched to a gene. From germline, CDR1 is SGHRS and CDR2 YFSETQ. The CDR3 spans 14 residues. For the CDR3, the DNA is TGCGCCAGCGCAGCGGGACAGGGGTGGGAAAAACTGTTTTTT. Encoded protein: CASAAGQGWEKLFF. The complete variable domain, with remaining parts taken from reference TRBV5-1 and TRBJ1-4, reads KAGVTQTPRYLIKTRGQQVTLSCSPISGHRSVSWYQQTPGQGLQFLFEYFSETQRNKGNFPGRFSGRQFSNSRSEMNVSTLELGDSALYLCASAAGQGWEKLFFGSGTQLSVL.

This sequence joins TRBV14 and TRBJ2-1; tentative D call: TRBD1 (5 bases). Trimming took 3 bases from V and 5 from J, leaving 14 bases between them. Germline lookup yields CDR1 SGHDN and CDR2 FVKESK. CDR3 length: 15 residues. The CDR3 DNA reads TGTGCCAGCAGCCATCAGGGATATTTCAACAATGAGCAGTTCTTC. This translates into CASSHQGYFNNEQFF. The full variable domain, in which reference TRBV14 and TRBJ2-1 provide the parts outside the CDR3, is EAGVTQFPSHSVIEKGQTVTLRCDPISGHDNLYWYRRVMGKEIKFLLHFVKESKQDESGMPNNRFLAERTGGTYSTLKVQPAELEDSGVYFCASSHQGYFNNEQFFGPGTRLTVL.

The chain is built from TRBV5-1 and TRBJ2-1, with TRBD1 matching over 7 bases. The J segment lost 4 bases and the V segment lost 4 bases, leaving 5 bases of the junction unmatched. In germline, CDR1 is SGHRS, CDR2 YFSETQ. The length of the CDR3 is 14 residues. CDR3 sequence reads: CASSEGQSYNEQFF. CDR3 sequence (DNA): TGCGCCAGCAGCGAGGGACAGTCGTACAATGAGCAGTTCTTC. Complete variable domain (other parts from reference TRBV5-1 and TRBJ2-1): KAGVTQTPRYLIKTRGQQVTLSCSPISGHRSVSWYQQTPGQGLQFLFEYFSETQRNKGNFPGRFSGRQFSNSRSEMNVSTLELGDSALYLCASSEGQSYNEQFFGPGTRLTVL.